The source of this T cell receptor beta chain is a study of CD8 T cells in ankylosing spondylitis. Overall study findings and caveats: Apparently characteristic of ankylosing spondylitis blood was a TCR beta motif (eight highly homologous variants). Matched ankylosing spondylitis synovial fluid reportedly contained a significantly enriched population of disease-linked clones.

Quantitative 5'-RACE was performed with molecular barcodes, and it yielded the TCR beta libraries. TCRdb itself ran the 5' RACE reads through MiXCR, one entry per CDR3 protein. This sample yields under 550,000 distinct CDR3 sequences, of which 25% to 30% are seen a single time; about 1% belongs to the top ten. In this sample, this clonotype turned up a few times. Its target is unknown. With 5 bases clipped from V and 8 bases from J, the junction kept 5 bases outside the gene matches. The CDR3 sequence is 15 residues long. Germline V gene lookup returns CDR1 MNHEY and CDR2 SMNVEV (reference sequence). Material: blood, either unsorted or a sorted T cell fraction (not recorded which). This sequence originates from a male donor with ankylosing spondylitis. The J gene is TRBJ2-2, the V gene TRBV27; TRBD2 aligns across 13 bases. CDR3 in amino acids: CASSMGLAGKGELFF. The CDR3 DNA is TGTGCCAGCAGTATGGGACTAGCGGGGAAAGGGGAGCTGTTTTTT.